This T cell receptor (beta chain) was found in a study of blood T cell repertoires in COVID-19. On the study more broadly: The United States, Italy and Spain supplied acute and convalescent COVID-19 samples.

The CDR3 covers 16 residues. V was trimmed by 3 bases and J by 6 bases, leaving 18 bases between them. CDR1 and CDR2 (germline): DFQATT, SNEGSKA (reference sequence). Libraries were prepared by immunoSEQ multiplex PCR; TCRdb keeps only in-frame clonotypes and omits some of them. This table has about 250,000 clones, 80% to 95% appearing once. The source material was peripheral blood. V is TRBV20-1 and J is TRBJ1-6; tentatively, D is TRBD1 (5 bases). This sequence originates from a man aged 25-40 years with COVID-19, enrolled during active disease. Here the CDR3 DNA reads TGCAGTGCTAGTAACGGGGGTATAGGGACTAATTCACCCCTCCACTTT. Its translation: CSASNGGIGTNSPLHF.